A single sample gave rise to the 10 T cell receptor beta chains below, sequenced in a study of shared clonotypes between healthy human individuals (dated by TCRdb to between 2020 and 2021). Library preparation employed the immunoSEQ multiplex PCR assay. This is the immuneACCESS table as TCRdb keeps it, with only in-frame sequences that have V and J called. A part of the clones is gone; compared with another copy, unresolved V genes explain less than half, and the rest is unexplained. Here the sample has some 2.3 million clones; 85% to 95% occur a single time. Of the sample, about 0.39% falls within the top ten clones. The sample comprised naive CD4+ T cells from PBMCs. The cell subset or site label, as the study defines it: CD45RA+ positively selected. The receptors stem from a man in his late teens or twenties in good health. Some clones in this sample may be carry-over from other donors' samples.

The V call is TRBV6-1, the J call TRBJ1-5; D is uncertain. The germline CDR1 and CDR2 sequences are MNHNS and SASEGT. The CDR3 is 13 amino acids. Trimming shortened V by 6 bases and J by 3 bases, and 9 bases separated the two germline ends. The CDR3 loop reads CASREGFNQPQHF. Written as DNA, the CDR3 is TGTGCCAGCAGGGAGGGCTTCAATCAGCCCCAGCATTTT.

V is TRBV11-3 and J is TRBJ2-3, with TRBD2 matching over 9 bases. V shed 5 bases, J shed 8 bases, and the junction held 8 bases outside the gene matches. The CDR3 consists of 14 residues. Germline assignment: CDR1 SGHNT and CDR2 YENEEA. As DNA, the CDR3 is TGTGCCAGCAGCCCTCACCGACTAGCGGCTACGCAGTATTTT. It translates to CASSPHRLAATQYF. The variable domain in full, with the rest retrieved from reference TRBV11-3 and TRBJ2-3, is EAGVVQSPRYKIIEKKQPVAFWCNPISGHNTLYWYLQNLGQGPELLIRYENEEAVDDSQLPKDRFSAERLKGVDSTLKIQPAELGDSAVYLCASSPHRLAATQYFGPGTRLTVL.

The chain recombines TRBV27 with TRBJ2-2; 7 nucleotides line up with TRBD1. CDR1 and CDR2 (germline): MNHEY, SMNVEV (reference sequence). The CDR3 runs to 13 residues. V trimming: 3 bases; J trimming: 8 bases; junction bases outside the gene matches: 3. The CDR3 coding sequence is TGTGCCAGCAGTTTTCAGGGGGTGGGGGAGCTGTTTTTT. Encoded protein: CASSFQGVGELFF.

V usage is TRBV7-9 and J usage is TRBJ2-3, with D perhaps TRBD1 (6 bases). Trimming pared 4 bases from V and 0 bases from J, leaving 17 bases between. There are 17 residues in the CDR3. Germline lookup yields CDR1 SEHNR and CDR2 FQNEAQ (reference sequence). This CDR3 reads CASSSPQGSISTDTQYF. The CDR3 DNA is TGTGCCAGCAGCTCACCACAGGGAAGTATTAGCACAGATACGCAGTATTTT.

Concerning this clone: Other DNA sequences in the same sample also yield this CDR3. The chain uses TRBV5-1 and TRBJ2-5; D remains unclear. The CDR3 loop spans 14 amino acids. In germline, CDR1 is SGHRS, CDR2 YFSETQ. Trimming took 0 bases from V and 1 from J, leaving 7 bases between them. CDR3 sequence reads: CASSLVWGQETQYF. The DNA of the CDR3 is TGCGCCAGCAGCTTGGTTTGGGGCCAAGAGACCCAGTACTTC.

This chain links TRBV27 with TRBJ2-7; TRBD1 matches 8 bases. Germline CDR1 reads MNHEY; CDR2 reads SMNVEV (reference sequence). The trim removed 5 bases at V and 3 bases at J, leaving 9 bases unmatched. This CDR3 has 15 residues. The CDR3: CASSTRQGSSYEQYF. Written as DNA, the CDR3 is TGTGCCAGCAGTACCCGACAGGGGAGCAGCTACGAGCAGTACTTC.

With regard to this clone: An end of the junction differs from the germline gene, which may be a read error. The chain employs TRBV5-1 and TRBJ2-3; 11 bases map to TRBD1. The CDR3 has 14 residues. Germline loops: CDR1 SGHRS, CDR2 YFSETQ. The CDR3 is CASRRTGGTDTQYF. The CDR3 bases are TGCGCCAGCAGGCGGACAGGGGGCACCGATACGCAGTATTTT. Together with reference TRBV5-1 and TRBJ2-3, the CDR3 gives the full variable domain: KAGVTQTPRYLIKTRGQQVTLSCSPISGHRSVSWYQQTPGQGLQFLFEYFSETQRNKGNFPGRFSGRQFSNSRSEMNVSTLELGDSALYLCASRRTGGTDTQYFGPGTRLTVL.

The V and J genes are TRBV28 and TRBJ1-3, with D possibly TRBD1 on 5 matching bases. With 3 bases removed from V and 0 bases from J, the gap between germline ends came to 12 bases. CDR1 and CDR2 (germline): MDHEN, SYDVKM. The CDR3 runs 16 residues. CDR3 sequence (DNA): TGTGCCAGCAGTTTCTTTGGGACCAACTCTGGAAACACCATATATTTT. Amino acid sequence: CASSFFGTNSGNTIYF.

The chain recombines TRBV7-3 with TRBJ2-1; the match to TRBD2 covers 14 bases. The germline CDR1 and CDR2 sequences are SGHTA and FQGTGA. The junction had 4 bases not matched to a gene; V was cut back by 3 bases and J by 9 bases. The CDR3 consists of 15 residues. The CDR3 region is CASSLGTSGSLEQFF. CDR3 DNA: TGTGCCAGCAGCTTGGGGACTAGCGGGAGCCTTGAGCAGTTCTTC.

The chain is built from TRBV18 and TRBJ1-3; D unclear. The CDR3 contains 15 residues. The V end was cut by 6 bases, the J end by 0 bases, with 12 bases between. Germline V gene sequence: CDR1 KGHSH, CDR2 LQKENI. CDR3 in DNA: TGTGCCAGCTCCCTGTGGGTCAACTCTGGAAACACCATATATTTT. The encoded protein is CASSLWVNSGNTIYF.